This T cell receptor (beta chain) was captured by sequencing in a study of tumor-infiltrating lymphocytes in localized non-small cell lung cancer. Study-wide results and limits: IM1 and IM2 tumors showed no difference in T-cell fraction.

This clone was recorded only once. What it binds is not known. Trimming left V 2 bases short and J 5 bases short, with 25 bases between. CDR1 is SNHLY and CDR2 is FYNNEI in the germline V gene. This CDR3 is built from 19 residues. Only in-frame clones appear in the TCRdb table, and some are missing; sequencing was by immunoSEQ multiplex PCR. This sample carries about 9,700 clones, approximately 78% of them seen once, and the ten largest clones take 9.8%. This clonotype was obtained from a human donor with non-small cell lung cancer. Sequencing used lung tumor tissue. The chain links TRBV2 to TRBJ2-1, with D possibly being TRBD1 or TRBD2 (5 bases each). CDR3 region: CASSEFRDAGTLRNNEQFF. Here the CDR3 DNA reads TGTGCCAGCAGTGAATTCCGGGATGCCGGGACCCTTAGAAACAATGAGCAGTTCTTC. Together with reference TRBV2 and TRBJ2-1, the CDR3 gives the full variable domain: EPEVTQTPSHQVTQMGQEVILRCVPISNHLYFYWYRQILGQKVEFLVSFYNNEISEKSEIFDDQFSVERPDGSNFTLKIRSTKLEDSAMYFCASSEFRDAGTLRNNEQFFGPGTRLTVL.